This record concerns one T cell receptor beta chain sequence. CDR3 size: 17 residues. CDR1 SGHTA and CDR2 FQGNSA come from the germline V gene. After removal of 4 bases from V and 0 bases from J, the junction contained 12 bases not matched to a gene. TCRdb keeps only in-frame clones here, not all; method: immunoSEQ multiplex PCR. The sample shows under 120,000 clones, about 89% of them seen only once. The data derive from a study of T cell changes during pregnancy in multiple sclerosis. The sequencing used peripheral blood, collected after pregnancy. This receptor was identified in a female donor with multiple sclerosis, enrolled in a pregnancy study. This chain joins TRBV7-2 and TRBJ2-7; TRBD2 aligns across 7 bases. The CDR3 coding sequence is TGTGCCAGCAGCTCCCCAGCGGGACGTCTGGGCTCCTACGAGCAGTACTTC. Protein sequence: CASSSPAGRLGSYEQYF.